This entry lists 32 T cell receptor beta chains sequenced from one sample in a study of blood T cells in healthy people across ages. Using a J-beta primer mix together with a sample-barcoded 5' primer, a second PCR was run for about 6 to 12 cycles. TCRdb re-called the 5' RACE reads with MiXCR, one entry per CDR3 protein. The sample has fewer than 800,000 distinct CDR3 sequences, 32% seen once. Sequenced: blood. Every receptor here comes from a woman older than 75 in good health.

This clonotype was counted between two and nine times. The chain uses TRBV27 and TRBJ1-1; 8 nucleotides line up with TRBD1. The V gene's germline CDR1 is MNHEY and CDR2 SMNVEV (reference sequence). V trimming: 2 bases; J trimming: 8 bases; junction bases outside the gene matches: 10. CDR3 size: 15 residues. This CDR3 reads CASSLDSRGLVEAFF. CDR3 in DNA: TGTGCCAGCAGTTTAGACAGCAGGGGGCTGGTCGAAGCTTTCTTT.

Regarding this clonotype: Given a much more abundant clone one base away, this may be a read error. CDR3 protein: CASSEVAGAAEQYF. The CDR3 DNA follows: TGTGCCAGCAGCGAGGTGGCGGGGGCCGCTGAGCAGTACTTC. The chain joins TRBV7-2 to TRBJ2-4, with a possible D match to TRBD2 (7 bases). There are 14 residues in the CDR3. The V end lost 5 bases, the J end lost 13 bases, and 21 bases lay between the germline ends. Germline CDR1 SGHTA, CDR2 FQGNSA.

On this clonotype: A clone one base away is much larger, so this may be a read error. This sequence joins TRBV6-6 and TRBJ2-7; D could derive from TRBD1 or TRBD2 (6 bases each). V gave up 10 bases and J gave up 3 bases, with 19 bases separating them. This CDR3 is 14 amino acids long. Germline CDR1 reads MNHNY; CDR2 reads SVGAGI (reference sequence). The CDR3 loop reads CATNRGQNGYEQYF. In DNA, the CDR3 is TGTGCCACAAACCGGGGGCAGAACGGCTACGAGCAGTACTTC.

This clonotype was detected ten times or more. V usage is TRBV6-1 and J usage is TRBJ1-1, with D possibly TRBD1 on 5 matching bases. From germline, CDR1 is MNHNS and CDR2 SASEGT. CDR3 size: 14 residues. V was trimmed by 2 bases and J by 4 bases, leaving 11 bases between them. CDR3 sequence reads: CASSENTGGTEAFF. The CDR3 coding sequence is TGTGCCAGCAGTGAAAATACAGGAGGCACTGAAGCTTTCTTT.

With respect to this clonotype: This may stem from a read error, because a much larger clone lies one nucleotide away. The chain combines TRBV6-5 with TRBJ1-5; the match to TRBD1 covers 7 bases. This CDR3 has 15 amino acids. Per germline, CDR1 MNHEY and CDR2 SVGAGI. CDR3 protein: CASSPWTGSMQPRHF. CDR3 sequence (DNA): TGTGCCAGCAGTCCATGGACAGGTTCTATGCAGCCCCGGCATTTT.

The rearrangement uses TRBV20-1 and TRBJ1-2; D is uncertain. Germline V gene sequence: CDR1 DFQATT, CDR2 SNEGSKA (reference sequence). This CDR3 is 13 amino acids long. Trimming shortened V by 6 bases and J by 2 bases, and 13 bases separated the two germline ends. The CDR3 DNA follows: TGCAGTGCCCCCGTTCAGGTGAACTATGGCTACACCTTC. It encodes CSAPVQVNYGYTF.

The chain carries TRBV12-3 or TRBV12-4 and TRBJ1-1; D is unresolved. V shed 8 bases and J shed 1 base, with 11 bases lying between them. The CDR3 spans 13 residues. CDR3 sequence: CASSGQTNTEAFF. For the CDR3, the DNA is TGTGCCAGCTCCGGGCAGACGAACACTGAAGCTTTCTTT.

This chain links TRBV3-1 with TRBJ1-5, with a weak D call TRBD1 (6 bases). Germline V gene sequence: CDR1 LGHDT, CDR2 YNNKEL (reference sequence). V was trimmed by 4 bases and J by 8 bases, leaving 12 bases between them. The CDR3 covers 13 residues. The chain's CDR3 is CASSRSGVEPQHF. DNA for the CDR3: TGTGCCAGCAGCCGGTCAGGGGTAGAGCCCCAGCATTTT. The variable domain in full, completed from reference TRBV3-1 and TRBJ1-5, reads DTAVSQTPKYLVTQMGNDKSIKCEQNLGHDTMYWYKQDSKKFLKIMFSYNNKELIINETVPNRFSPKSPDKAHLNLHINSLELGDSAVYFCASSRSGVEPQHFGDGTRLSIL.

This clonotype was seen at least ten times. The gene calls are TRBV6-2 or TRBV6-3 and TRBJ1-2; D gene ambiguous. CDR1 is MNHEY and CDR2 is SVGEGT in the germline V gene. With 5 bases removed from V and 4 bases from J, the gap between germline ends came to 11 bases. This CDR3 is 13 amino acids long. In DNA form, the CDR3 reads TGTGCCAGCAGTCCACCGGACTTCTATGGCTACACCTTC. It translates to CASSPPDFYGYTF.

This clonotype was observed a single time. The chain combines TRBV24-1 with TRBJ2-2; perhaps TRBD1 as D (5 bases). Germline values: CDR1 KGHDR, CDR2 SFDVKD. The germline V and J ends were trimmed by 4 bases and 6 bases, with 8 bases remaining between them. CDR3 length: 13 amino acids. CDR3 DNA: TGTGCCACCAGTGAGTCAGGGTCCGGGGAGCTGTTTTTT. Translation: CATSESGSGELFF.

The CDR3 sequence: CAISLAGGQGEQFF. The DNA for the CDR3 is TGTGCCATCAGCTTAGCGGGAGGGCAGGGTGAGCAGTTCTTC. The chain recombines TRBV10-3 with TRBJ2-1, with 11 bases identical to TRBD2. From germline, CDR1 is ENHRY and CDR2 SYGVKD. The CDR3 runs to 14 residues. Trimming took 6 bases from V and 9 from J; bases not matched to a gene: 7.

The CDR3 bases are TGTGCCACCTCGCCCCAGGGTGGTGGGGCCCAGTTCTTC. This encodes CATSPQGGGAQFF. V gene TRBV10-3 combines with J gene TRBJ2-1; D might be TRBD1 (5 bases). The CDR3 spans 13 residues. Germline loops: CDR1 ENHRY, CDR2 SYGVKD. Trimming took 10 bases from V and 13 from J, leaving 23 bases between them.

This clonotype was counted a single time. The chain joins TRBV6-1 to TRBJ2-1, with D hard to call. Trimming cost V 2 bases and J 5 bases, with 10 bases left between them. Germline lookup yields CDR1 MNHNS and CDR2 SASEGT. The CDR3 runs 14 residues. CDR3 DNA: TGTGCCAGCAGTGAACCTATTGGGAACAATGAGCAGTTCTTC. Translated, it gives CASSEPIGNNEQFF.

This rearrangement joins TRBV4-2 to TRBJ2-5, with a weak D call TRBD2 (5 bases). The last part of the DNA fits TRBJ2-7 better; the J call may be wrong. CDR3 size: 12 residues. Per the germline V gene, CDR1 is LGHNA and CDR2 is YNFKEQ. The CDR3 DNA reads TGTGCCAGCAGCCAGAGGGTCGACGAGCAGTACTTC. Translation gives CASSQRVDEQYF.

Worth noting for this clonotype: A junction end diverges from the germline sequence, so it may reflect a read error. This chain links TRBV30 with TRBJ1-2; 7 bases are a match to TRBD1. Per the germline V gene, CDR1 is GTSNPN and CDR2 is SVGIG (reference sequence). CDR3 length equals 14 residues. CDR3 residues: CAWSAEGARYGCTF. The CDR3 nucleotides read TGTGCCTGGAGTGCTGAGGGGGCGAGGTATGGCTGCACCTTC.

In the case of this clonotype: With a much larger clone just one base away, this may be a read error. The rearrangement links TRBV6-5 to TRBJ1-6; D is perhaps TRBD1 (5 bases). This CDR3 is 15 amino acids long. In germline, CDR1 is MNHEY, CDR2 SVGAGI. In nucleotides, the CDR3 is TGTGCCAGCACTCCGTCACAGGCTTATAATTTACCCCTCCACTTT. Its protein product is CASTPSQAYNLPLHF.

This clonotype was seen a handful of times. This could be a read error, since a much larger clone is one nucleotide away. The V and J genes are TRBV4-2 and TRBJ2-7; 11 nucleotides line up with TRBD2. V lost 2 bases, J lost 7 bases, and 10 bases stayed unmatched. The CDR3 has 16 amino acids. Germline V gene sequence: CDR1 LGHNA, CDR2 YNFKEQ. The CDR3 here is CASSQTTSGVHNEQYF. The CDR3 DNA reads as TGTGCCAGCAGCCAAACGACTAGCGGGGTTCACAATGAGCAGTACTTC.

This clonotype was recorded many times. The rearrangement joins TRBV24-1 to TRBJ2-3, with D perhaps matching TRBD2 (6 bases). CDR3 length: 12 residues. Trimming removed 4 bases at V and 7 bases at J, with 8 bases between. The germline gives CDR1 KGHDR, CDR2 SFDVKD. CDR3 residues: CATSDAGYTQYF. The CDR3 DNA reads TGTGCCACCAGTGACGCGGGATATACGCAGTATTTT.

To note about this clonotype: This may be a read error, as it is one base from a much larger clone. This chain joins TRBV6-6 and TRBJ2-1; D unresolved. In germline, CDR1 is MNHNY, CDR2 SVGAGI (reference sequence). This CDR3 is 16 amino acids long. The germline V and J ends were trimmed by 7 bases and 6 bases, with 22 bases remaining between them. The CDR3 region has the DNA TGTGCCAGCACACCATTTGGAGTCTCATTGAGCAATGAGCAGTTCTTC. Translation: CASTPFGVSLSNEQFF.

This clonotype was found a few times. A much larger clonotype is one base distant, so this may be a read error. The chain employs TRBV6-5 and TRBJ1-4; D is unclear. The length of the CDR3 is 12 residues. Germline lookup yields CDR1 MNHEY and CDR2 SVGAGI. CDR3 sequence: CASRAQTEKRFF. CDR3 bases: TGTGCCAGCCGGGCGCAAACCGAAAAACGGTTTTTT.

The sample holds many counts of this clonotype. The rearrangement links TRBV12-3 or TRBV12-4 to TRBJ1-1; TRBD1 agrees at 9 bases. This CDR3 is 12 amino acids long. With V trimmed by 7 bases and J by 6 bases, 3 bases remained unmatched. The CDR3 DNA follows: TGTGCCAGCATTCGGACAGGGGCTGAAGCTTTCTTT. Its protein is CASIRTGAEAFF.

This clonotype was counted a few times. This may stem from a read error, because a much larger clone lies one nucleotide away. The J gene is TRBJ2-1, the V gene TRBV6-2 or TRBV6-3; TRBD1 aligns across 9 bases. Germline loops: CDR1 MNHEY, CDR2 SVGEGT. The CDR3 has 16 residues. The V segment lost 4 bases and the J segment 3 bases; nucleotides outside the gene matches: 7. The CDR3 is CASSSVTGGFYNEQFF. The DNA for the CDR3 is TGTGCCAGCAGTTCCGTGACAGGGGGGTTCTACAATGAGCAGTTCTTC.

This clonotype was found many times. J is TRBJ2-5 and V is TRBV20-1; D perhaps matches TRBD1 (5 bases). The CDR3 is 14 residues long. The germline CDR1 and CDR2 sequences are DFQATT and SNEGSKA (reference sequence). V lost 1 base and J lost 1, with 10 bases in between. The chain's CDR3 is CSARGRVAQETQYF. CDR3 DNA: TGCAGTGCTAGAGGCAGGGTGGCCCAAGAGACCCAGTACTTC.

The sample holds a few counts of this clonotype. The chain couples TRBV28 to TRBJ2-1; TRBD2 agrees at 10 bases. CDR3 length equals 14 residues. V lost 7 bases to trimming and J lost 10 bases; unmatched junction nucleotides: 10. The germline gives CDR1 MDHEN, CDR2 SYDVKM. The DNA of the CDR3 is TGTGCCAGCACTAGGACTAGCGGCACGAAAGAGCAGTTCTTC. Amino acid sequence: CASTRTSGTKEQFF.

This chain connects TRBV24-1 to TRBJ2-3, with 8 bases fitting TRBD2. V lost 3 bases, J lost 7 bases, and 11 bases stayed unmatched. This CDR3 is 16 amino acids long. Germline CDR1 is KGHDR and CDR2 is SFDVKD. The CDR3 here is CATSDPSGGGGNTQYF. The CDR3 region has the DNA TGTGCCACCAGTGATCCGAGCGGGGGTGGGGGAAATACGCAGTATTTT.

J is TRBJ2-1 and V is TRBV15; TRBD1 matches 7 bases. CDR3 length: 15 residues. J lost 9 bases, V lost 1 base, and 9 bases had no gene match. CDR1 and CDR2 from the germline V gene are LNHNV and YYDKDF (reference sequence). The CDR3 DNA follows: TGTGCCACCAGCAGAGCCCGGACAGGAATAGGTGAGCAGTTCTTC. Its translation: CATSRARTGIGEQFF.

This chain uses TRBV6-6 with TRBJ2-4; 14 bases match TRBD2. Judging by the DNA end, TRBJ2-7 fits better; the J call may be wrong. The CDR3 contains 17 residues. Germline lookup yields CDR1 MNHNY and CDR2 SVGAGI (reference sequence). Written as DNA, the CDR3 is TGTGCCAGCAGCCGAGGACTAGCGGGAGGACACTACTACGAGCAGTACTTC. Residues: CASSRGLAGGHYYEQYF.

This clonotype was seen repeatedly, ten times or more. The J gene is TRBJ1-5, the V gene TRBV6-5, with 9 bases aligning to TRBD1. The CDR3 totals 13 residues. The germline V gene has CDR1 MNHEY and CDR2 SVGAGI. Losses at the gene ends were 8 bases for V and 6 bases for J; bases not matched to a gene: 5. CDR3: CASGGTGSQPQHF. The CDR3 DNA sequence: TGTGCCAGCGGTGGGACAGGGAGTCAGCCCCAGCATTTT.

This clonotype was observed a few times. The rearrangement links TRBV5-1 to TRBJ1-2; TRBD1 matches at 7 bases. CDR3 length equals 15 residues. Germline V gives CDR1 SGHRS, CDR2 YFSETQ. V lost 3 bases to trimming and J lost 4 bases; unmatched junction nucleotides: 9. The CDR3 loop reads CASSYLPGQSYGYTF. In DNA, the CDR3 is TGCGCCAGCAGCTATCTACCGGGACAGAGCTATGGCTACACCTTC.

This clonotype has a count of ten or more. A clone one base away is much larger, so this may be a read error. This sequence joins TRBV20-1 and TRBJ2-1; weak D call: TRBD2 (6 bases). The J call may be wrong; the DNA end is better matched by TRBJ2-7. Germline V CDR1 and CDR2: DFQATT, SNEGSKA (reference sequence). The CDR3 runs to 16 residues. CDR3 DNA sequence: TGCAGTGCTAGAGATCCCCGGGGGAGCTCCTACAATGAGCAGTACTTC. Amino acid sequence: CSARDPRGSSYNEQYF.

The chain has TRBV20-1 and TRBJ2-7; 7 nucleotides agree with TRBD2. The V gene end was trimmed by 4 bases and the J gene end by 6 bases; junction bases not matched to a gene: 12. Germline loops: CDR1 DFQATT, CDR2 SNEGSKA (reference sequence). The CDR3 contains 14 residues. DNA of the CDR3: TGCAGTGCTAACCGGGGAGGGTTGGTATCCGAGCAGTACTTC. It yields the protein CSANRGGLVSEQYF.

This clonotype was counted a few times. Just one base apart from a much larger clone, this may be a read error. The rearrangement links TRBV30 to TRBJ2-5; D unresolved. Trimming took off 1 base at V and 11 bases at J, with 11 bases between the two ends. Germline V CDR1 and CDR2: GTSNPN, SVGIG (reference sequence). The CDR3 totals 11 residues. The CDR3 nucleotides are TGTGCCTGGAGTGGGGTACCCCGGCAGTACTTC. Translated, it gives CAWSGVPRQYF.